This T cell receptor beta chain was documented in a study of T cell repertoires in cytomegalovirus infection. Study details: Indicated by public TCR beta signatures were CMV infection and matching HLA type. Study results and limitations: Adding up the frequency of public TCR beta families identified people who carried CMV plus the relevant HLA. HLA-C-restricted CMV-specific TCR beta clonotypes were dominant in the ex vivo response.

Note on this clonotype: Antigen unknown.

Germline V lookup: CDR1 MNHEY, CDR2 SVGEGT. The V end lost 4 bases, the J end lost 8 bases, and 9 bases lay between the germline ends. This CDR3 is 12 amino acids long. TCRdb analysed the reads with MiXCR anew, one entry per CDR3 protein. The data hold approximately 700,000 distinct CDR3 sequences, with under 40% observed a single time. The V call is TRBV6-2 or TRBV6-3, the J call TRBJ2-1; D remains ambiguous. The origin of this receptor is a human donor in good health (CMV status not recorded). Some clones in this sample may be carry-over from other donors' samples. Source material: PBMCs. For the CDR3, the DNA is TGTGCCAGCAGTTTCGGGCCCCATGAGCAGTTCTTC. Translating gives CASSFGPHEQFF.